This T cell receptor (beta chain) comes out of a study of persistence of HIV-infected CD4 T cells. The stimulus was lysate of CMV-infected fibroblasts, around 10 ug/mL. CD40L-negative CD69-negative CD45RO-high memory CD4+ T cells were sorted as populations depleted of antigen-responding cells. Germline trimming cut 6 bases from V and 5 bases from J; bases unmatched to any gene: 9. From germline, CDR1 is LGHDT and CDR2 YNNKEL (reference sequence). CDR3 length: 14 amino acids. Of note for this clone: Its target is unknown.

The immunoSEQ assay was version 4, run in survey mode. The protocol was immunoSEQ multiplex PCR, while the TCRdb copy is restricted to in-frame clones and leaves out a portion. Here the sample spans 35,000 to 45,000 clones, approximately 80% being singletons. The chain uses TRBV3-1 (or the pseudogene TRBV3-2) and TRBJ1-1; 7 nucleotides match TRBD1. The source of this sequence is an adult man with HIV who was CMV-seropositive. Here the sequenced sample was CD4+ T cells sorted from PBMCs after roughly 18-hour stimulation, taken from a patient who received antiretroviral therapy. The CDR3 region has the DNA TGTGCCAGCAGTCATTACCAGGGGGAAACTGAAGCTTTCTTT. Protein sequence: CASSHYQGETEAFF.